This T cell receptor beta chain was sequenced during a study of cytomegalovirus exposure and HLA in healthy donors. The overall study: The same platform was used for the 100 to 150 validation repertoires and the 650 to 800 first-cohort repertoires, a later analysis reported.

This clone occurred once. Its antigen is still unknown. Study results and limitations: In vitro confirmation showed three CMV-associated chains to be CMV antigen specific. Most TCR sequences were seen very rarely across donors, but some public TCRs occurred in many. Researchers catalogued approximately 170 TCR beta chains as cytomegalovirus-associated.

TCRdb's table, derived via immunoSEQ multiplex PCR, lists solely in-frame clones and lacks some. Of about 190,000 clones listed, around four fifths are singletons. V gave up 4 bases and J gave up 4 bases; unmatched junction bases: 10. Germline assignment: CDR1 SGDLS and CDR2 YYNGEE. The CDR3 covers 15 residues. This sequence joins TRBV9 and TRBJ2-5; 7 bases are a match to TRBD1. The sequenced sample consisted of PBMCs. The receptor was derived from a man younger than 35 in good health and CMV-seropositive. Here the CDR3 DNA reads TGTGCCAGCAGCCCATCCCTTAACAGGGGAGAGACCCAGTACTTC. The encoded protein is CASSPSLNRGETQYF.